The rows below give T cell receptor beta chains drawn from one sample of a study of blood T cell repertoires in COVID-19. TCRdb's copy holds only in-frame clones and misses some; the assay was immunoSEQ multiplex PCR. The table shows 300,000 to 400,000 clones, with 90% to 95% occurring only once. The sample taken for sequencing was PBMCs or T cells enriched from blood (not recorded which). The receptors shown here come from a woman younger than 45 who had been exposed to COVID-19. The CDR3 runs from the conserved cysteine through the conserved F or W. The order of the fields is J gene, V gene, D gene, clone size, CDR3 DNA, CDR3 protein. D genes are given only for firm matches. Not all rows give a size; the values are once, few, many and, for expanded clones, a class.

J: TRBJ1-2; V: TRBV11-2; D: TRBD1; size: .; DNA: TGTGCCAGCAGCAGGACAGGGTTCTATGGCTACACCTTC; CDR3: CASSRTGFYGYTF
J: TRBJ2-1; V: TRBV3-1/TRBV3-2; D: TRBD2; size: .; DNA: TGTGCCAGCAGCCCCGGGGTAGTAGCGGGCGGTAATGAGCAGTTCTTC; CDR3: CASSPGVVAGGNEQFF
J: TRBJ1-2; V: TRBV18; D: TRBD1; size: .; DNA: TGTGCCAGCTCACCTCTGGACAGGGGGGTTCGTTACTATGGCTACACCTTC; CDR3: CASSPLDRGVRYYGYTF
J: TRBJ1-5; V: TRBV2; D: .; size: .; DNA: TGTGCCAGCAGGGAGGGGCCCCAGGGCAATCAGCCCCAGCATTTT; CDR3: CASREGPQGNQPQHF
J: TRBJ1-5; V: TRBV5-8; D: .; size: .; DNA: TGTGCCAGCAGCTTAAGGGGTTATAGCAATCAGCCCCAGCATTTT; CDR3: CASSLRGYSNQPQHF
J: TRBJ1-4; V: TRBV19; D: .; size: .; DNA: TGTGCCAGTAGTATATTGGGCAGGGTATTTGCAACTAATGAAAAACTGTTTTTT; CDR3: CASSILGRVFATNEKLFF
J: TRBJ2-2; V: TRBV23-1; D: .; size: .; DNA: TGCGCCAGCAGTCAACGTTTGGTGCGGGAAAACACCGGGGAGCTGTTTTTT; CDR3: CASSQRLVRENTGELFF
J: TRBJ2-7; V: TRBV5-4; D: .; size: .; DNA: TGTGCCAGCAGCTTGGGAGGGACACAGACCTACGAGCAGTACTTC; CDR3: CASSLGGTQTYEQYF
J: TRBJ1-1; V: TRBV18; D: .; size: .; DNA: TGTGCCAGCTCACCACCGAGCGGGGGGGCTTTCTTT; CDR3: CASSPPSGGAFF
J: TRBJ1-4; V: TRBV14; D: .; size: .; DNA: TGTGCCAGCAGCCAAATCCCCTCCGAAAAACTGTTTTTT; CDR3: CASSQIPSEKLFF
J: TRBJ2-2; V: TRBV5-6; D: .; size: .; DNA: TGTGCCAGCAGCCCATTGGGATTTCAGGAGGACGCGAACACCGGGGAGCTGTTTTTT; CDR3: CASSPLGFQEDANTGELFF
J: TRBJ2-2; V: TRBV18; D: TRBD2; size: .; DNA: TGTGCCAGCTCACCCAGCGGGGGGTACACCGGGGAGCTGTTTTTT; CDR3: CASSPSGGYTGELFF
J: TRBJ2-7; V: TRBV6-4; D: .; size: few; DNA: TGTGCCAGCAGTGACCAGTCCGAGGGACACGGAAGGCTATACGAGCAGTACTTC; CDR3: CASSDQSEGHGRLYEQYF
J: TRBJ1-1; V: TRBV10-3; D: .; size: once; DNA: TGTGCCATCAGTGGGGCAAGGGGGGGATACACTGAAGCTTTCTTT; CDR3: CAISGARGGYTEAFF
J: TRBJ2-5; V: TRBV6-5; D: TRBD2; size: .; DNA: TGTGCCAGCAGTTACGCGGGGGGGAGAGAGACCCAGTACTTC; CDR3: CASSYAGGRETQYF
J: TRBJ1-4; V: TRBV3-1/TRBV3-2; D: TRBD1; size: .; DNA: TGTGCCAGCAGCCAAGAAGGACAGGGAGATGAAAAACTGTTTTTT; CDR3: CASSQEGQGDEKLFF
J: TRBJ1-6; V: TRBV6-5; D: TRBD1; size: .; DNA: TGTGCCAGCAGTTCTACCGGGACAGTCATTTCACCCCTCCACTTT; CDR3: CASSSTGTVISPLHF
J: TRBJ1-4; V: TRBV19; D: TRBD1; size: once; DNA: TGTGCCAGTAGTTGGGACAGGGGACTTGAAAAACTGTTTTTT; CDR3: CASSWDRGLEKLFF
J: TRBJ2-5; V: TRBV7-2; D: TRBD2; size: .; DNA: TGTGCCAGCAGCACTATAGCGGGGGGCCGGGAGACCCAGTACTTC; CDR3: CASSTIAGGRETQYF
J: TRBJ2-1; V: TRBV7-9; D: TRBD2; size: .; DNA: TGTGCCAGCAGCGCCGGCGGGGGGGCATTTCGGGGACCCGACAATGAGCAGTTCTTC; CDR3: CASSAGGGAFRGPDNEQFF
J: TRBJ2-7; V: TRBV12-3/TRBV12-4; D: TRBD1; size: .; DNA: TGTGCCAGCAGTCCGGGACAGGGGCTCGAGCAGTACTTC; CDR3: CASSPGQGLEQYF
J: TRBJ2-1; V: TRBV19; D: .; size: .; DNA: TGTGCCAGTAGTATAGCGGACGGGGCCTACAATGAGCAGTTCTTC; CDR3: CASSIADGAYNEQFF
J: TRBJ1-3; V: TRBV30; D: .; size: .; DNA: TGTGCCTGGAGCCCAGGGACTGGAAACACCATATATTTT; CDR3: CAWSPGTGNTIYF
J: TRBJ2-7; V: TRBV2; D: TRBD1; size: once; DNA: TGTGCCAGCTTTCTGGACAGGGGAAACGAGCAGTACTTC; CDR3: CASFLDRGNEQYF
J: TRBJ1-4; V: TRBV27; D: .; size: once; DNA: TGTGCCAGCAATGTTGTAGAGGGTAAACTGTTTTTT; CDR3: CASNVVEGKLFF
J: TRBJ1-2; V: TRBV25-1; D: .; size: .; DNA: TGTGCCAGCAGTGCCGCAGGAAACTATGGCTACACCTTC; CDR3: CASSAAGNYGYTF